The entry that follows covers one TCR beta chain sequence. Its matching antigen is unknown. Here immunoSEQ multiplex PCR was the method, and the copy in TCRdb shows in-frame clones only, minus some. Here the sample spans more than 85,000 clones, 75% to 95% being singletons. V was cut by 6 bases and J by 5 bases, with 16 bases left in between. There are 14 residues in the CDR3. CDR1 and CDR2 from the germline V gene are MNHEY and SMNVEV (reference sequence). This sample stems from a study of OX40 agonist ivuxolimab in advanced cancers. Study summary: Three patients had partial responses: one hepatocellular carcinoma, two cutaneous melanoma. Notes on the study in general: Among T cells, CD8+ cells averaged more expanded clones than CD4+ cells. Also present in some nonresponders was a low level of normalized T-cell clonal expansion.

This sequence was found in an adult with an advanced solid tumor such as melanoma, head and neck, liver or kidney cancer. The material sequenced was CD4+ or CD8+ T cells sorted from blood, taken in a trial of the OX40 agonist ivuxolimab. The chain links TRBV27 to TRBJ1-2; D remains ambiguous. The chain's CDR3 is CASSPSRAGYGYTF. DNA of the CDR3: TGTGCCAGCAGCCCCTCAAGGGCCGGTTATGGCTACACCTTC.